This T cell receptor beta chain was documented in a study of identical twins. TCRdb redid the calling of the 5' RACE reads with MiXCR, one entry per CDR3 protein. The sample yields under 900,000 distinct CDR3 sequences, around a sixth seen once. This clonotype was observed at least ten times. The germline gives CDR1 DFQATT, CDR2 SNEGSKA (reference sequence). The CDR3 consists of 13 residues. V dropped 0 bases and J dropped 9 bases, with 12 bases sitting between them. These same records also appear under a second study, on T cells expressing NK-cell markers.

Specimen: PBMCs. This clonotype originated in a woman between 18 and 30 years old in good health. The rearrangement links TRBV20-1 to TRBJ2-1; a weak D match, TRBD1 (7 bases). Here the CDR3 DNA reads TGCAGTGCTAGAGAAGCAGGGGGGCGTGAGCAGTTCTTC. Translation: CSAREAGGREQFF.